This TCR beta chain appears in the sequencing data of a study of T cell responses to AZD1222 COVID-19 vaccine. Clones were read by immunoSEQ multiplex PCR, and TCRdb kept only the in-frame ones, dropping some. The sample contains about 66,000 clones, 88% of which appear only once. Study-wide points: Baseline seropositivity occurred in only a handful of AZD1222 recipients. Once two AZD1222 doses were given, Spike-specific TCR breadth and depth went up.

About this clone: Its specificity is unknown.

CDR1 and CDR2 (germline): MNHEY, SMNVEV (reference sequence). This CDR3 has 13 residues. V lost 3 bases and J lost 10, with 13 bases in between. The clonotype was recovered from an adult who received the MenACWY meningococcal vaccine as a control. The sequences come from peripheral blood, collected 28 days after the second dose of the MenACWY control vaccine. V usage is TRBV27 and J usage is TRBJ2-1, with unresolved D. For the CDR3, the DNA is TGTGCCAGCAGTTTTACTTCAGGCTTAGAGCAGTTCTTC. Translated, it gives CASSFTSGLEQFF.